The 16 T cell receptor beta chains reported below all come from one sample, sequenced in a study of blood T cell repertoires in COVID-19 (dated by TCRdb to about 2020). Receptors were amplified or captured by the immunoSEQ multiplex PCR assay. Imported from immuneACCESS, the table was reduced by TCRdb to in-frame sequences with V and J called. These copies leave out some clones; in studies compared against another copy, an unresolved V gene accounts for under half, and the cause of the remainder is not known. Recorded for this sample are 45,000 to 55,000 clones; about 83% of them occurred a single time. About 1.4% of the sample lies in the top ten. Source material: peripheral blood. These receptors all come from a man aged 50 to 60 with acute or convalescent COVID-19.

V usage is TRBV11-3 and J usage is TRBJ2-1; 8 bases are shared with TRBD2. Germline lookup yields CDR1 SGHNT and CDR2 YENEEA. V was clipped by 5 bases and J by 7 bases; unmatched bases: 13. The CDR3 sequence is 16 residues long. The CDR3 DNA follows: TGTGCCAGCAGCCCGAGGGGCAGCGGGAGTAATAATGAGCAGTTCTTC. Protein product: CASSPRGSGSNNEQFF.

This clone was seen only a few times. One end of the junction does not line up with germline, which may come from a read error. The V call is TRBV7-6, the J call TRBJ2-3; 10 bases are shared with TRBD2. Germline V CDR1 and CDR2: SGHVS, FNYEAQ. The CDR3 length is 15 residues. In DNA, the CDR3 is TGTGCCAGCAGTTTAGCGGGGGGACTTCGGGATACGCAGTATTTT. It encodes CASSLAGGLRDTQYF. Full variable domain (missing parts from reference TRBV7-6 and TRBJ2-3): GAGVSQSPRYKVTKRGQDVALRCDPISGHVSLYWYRQALGQGPEFLTYFNYEAQQDKSGLPNDRFSAERPEGSISTLTIQRTEQRDSAMYRCASSLAGGLRDTQYFGPGTRLTVL.

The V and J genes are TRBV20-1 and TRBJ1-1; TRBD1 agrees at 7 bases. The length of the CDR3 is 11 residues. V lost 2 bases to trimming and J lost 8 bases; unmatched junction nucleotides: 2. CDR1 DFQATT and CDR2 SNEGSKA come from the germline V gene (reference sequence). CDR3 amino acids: CSARRDREAFF. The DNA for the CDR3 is TGCAGTGCTAGACGGGACAGAGAAGCTTTCTTT.

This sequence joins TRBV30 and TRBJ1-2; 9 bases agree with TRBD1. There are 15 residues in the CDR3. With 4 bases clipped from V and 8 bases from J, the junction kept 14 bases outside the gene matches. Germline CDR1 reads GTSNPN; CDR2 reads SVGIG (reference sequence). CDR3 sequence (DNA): TGTGCCTGGACCTACTACAGGGGGCATTCTGGGGGCTACACCTTC. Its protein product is CAWTYYRGHSGGYTF.

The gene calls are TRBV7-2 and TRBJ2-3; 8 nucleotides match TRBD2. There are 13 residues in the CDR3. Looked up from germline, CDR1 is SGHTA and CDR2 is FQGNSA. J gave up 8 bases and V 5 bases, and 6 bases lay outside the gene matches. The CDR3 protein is CASSHPTSGTQYF. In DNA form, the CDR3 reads TGTGCCAGCAGCCACCCTACTAGCGGTACGCAGTATTTT.

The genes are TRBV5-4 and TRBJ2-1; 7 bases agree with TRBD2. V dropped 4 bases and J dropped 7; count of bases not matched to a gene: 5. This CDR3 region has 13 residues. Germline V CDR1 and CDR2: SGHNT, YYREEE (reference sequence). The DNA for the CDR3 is TGTGCCAGCAGCGGCAGGGAGGGGAATGAGCAGTTCTTC. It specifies CASSGREGNEQFF.

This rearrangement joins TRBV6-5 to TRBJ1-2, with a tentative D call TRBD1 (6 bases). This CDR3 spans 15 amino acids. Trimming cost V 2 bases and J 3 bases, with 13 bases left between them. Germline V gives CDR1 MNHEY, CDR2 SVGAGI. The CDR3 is CASSYNQQGYYGYTF. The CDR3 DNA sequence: TGTGCCAGCAGTTACAACCAACAGGGTTACTATGGCTACACCTTC.

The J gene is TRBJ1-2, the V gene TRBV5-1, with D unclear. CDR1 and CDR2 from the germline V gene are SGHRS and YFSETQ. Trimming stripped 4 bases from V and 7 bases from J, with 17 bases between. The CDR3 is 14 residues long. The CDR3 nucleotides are TGCGCCAGCAGCCCCACCCCAAATGAGTCTGGCTACACCTTC. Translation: CASSPTPNESGYTF.

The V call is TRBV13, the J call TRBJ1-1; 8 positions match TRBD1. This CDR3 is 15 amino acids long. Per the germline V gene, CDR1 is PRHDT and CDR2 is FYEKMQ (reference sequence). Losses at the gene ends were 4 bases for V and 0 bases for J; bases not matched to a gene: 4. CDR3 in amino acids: CASSSYRGMNTEAFF. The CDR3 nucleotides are TGTGCCAGCAGCTCCTACAGGGGGATGAACACTGAAGCTTTCTTT.

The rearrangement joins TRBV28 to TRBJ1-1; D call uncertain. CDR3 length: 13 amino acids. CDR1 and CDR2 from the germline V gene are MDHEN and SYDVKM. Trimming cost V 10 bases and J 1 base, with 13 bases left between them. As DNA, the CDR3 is TGTGCCACCTCACGTGGAGGGAACACTGAAGCTTTCTTT. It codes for CATSRGGNTEAFF. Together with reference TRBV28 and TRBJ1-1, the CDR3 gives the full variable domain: DVKVTQSSRYLVKRTGEKVFLECVQDMDHENMFWYRQDPGLGLRLIYFSYDVKMKEKGDIPEGYSVSREKKERFSLILESASTNQTSMYLCATSRGGNTEAFFGQGTRLTVV.

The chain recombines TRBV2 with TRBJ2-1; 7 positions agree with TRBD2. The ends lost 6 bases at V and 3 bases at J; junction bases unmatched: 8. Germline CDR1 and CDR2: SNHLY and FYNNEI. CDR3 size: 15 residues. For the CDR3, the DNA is TGTGCCAGCAGAGGAGCGAGCGGGGTCTACAATGAGCAGTTCTTC. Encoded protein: CASRGASGVYNEQFF.

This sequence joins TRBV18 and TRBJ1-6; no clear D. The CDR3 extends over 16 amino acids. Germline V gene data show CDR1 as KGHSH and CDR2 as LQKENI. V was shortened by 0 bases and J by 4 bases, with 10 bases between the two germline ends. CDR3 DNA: TGTGCCAGCTCACCACCTTCACAAATTTATAATTCACCCCTCCACTTT. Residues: CASSPPSQIYNSPLHF.

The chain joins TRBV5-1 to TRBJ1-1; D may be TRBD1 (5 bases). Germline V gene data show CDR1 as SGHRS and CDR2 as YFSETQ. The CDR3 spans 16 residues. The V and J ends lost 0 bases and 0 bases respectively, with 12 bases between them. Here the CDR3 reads CASSLVGALLNTEAFF. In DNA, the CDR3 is TGCGCCAGCAGCTTGGTAGGGGCCCTCCTGAACACTGAAGCTTTCTTT.

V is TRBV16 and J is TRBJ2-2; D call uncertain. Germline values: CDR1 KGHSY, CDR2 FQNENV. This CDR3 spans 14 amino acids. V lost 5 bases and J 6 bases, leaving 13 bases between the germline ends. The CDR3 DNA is TGTGCCAGCAGCTTCGGGTCAGCGCCCGGGGAGCTGTTTTTT. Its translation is CASSFGSAPGELFF.

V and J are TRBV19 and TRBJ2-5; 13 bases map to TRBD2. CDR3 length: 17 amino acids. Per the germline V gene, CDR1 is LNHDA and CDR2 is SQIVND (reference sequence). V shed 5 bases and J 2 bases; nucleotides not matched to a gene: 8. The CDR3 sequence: CASSHNGLAGVQETQYF. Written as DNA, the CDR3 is TGTGCCAGTAGTCACAATGGACTAGCGGGAGTTCAAGAGACCCAGTACTTC.

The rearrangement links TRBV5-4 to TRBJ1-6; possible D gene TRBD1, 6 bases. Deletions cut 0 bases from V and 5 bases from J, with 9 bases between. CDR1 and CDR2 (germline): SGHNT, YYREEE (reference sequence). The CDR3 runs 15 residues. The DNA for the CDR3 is TGTGCCAGCAGCTTGGACAGGGCTAATAATTCACCCCTCCACTTT. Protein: CASSLDRANNSPLHF.